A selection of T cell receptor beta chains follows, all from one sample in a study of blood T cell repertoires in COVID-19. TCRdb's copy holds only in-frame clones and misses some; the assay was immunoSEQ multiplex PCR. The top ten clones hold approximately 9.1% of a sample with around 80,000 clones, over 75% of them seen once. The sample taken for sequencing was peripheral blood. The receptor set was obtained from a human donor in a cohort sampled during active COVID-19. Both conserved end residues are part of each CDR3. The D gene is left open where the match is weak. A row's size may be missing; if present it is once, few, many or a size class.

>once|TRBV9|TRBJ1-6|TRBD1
TGTGCCAGCAGCGTGAGACAGGGTAATAATTCACCCCTCCACTTT
CASSVRQGNNSPLHF
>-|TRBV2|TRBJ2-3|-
TGTGCCAGCGCAGTAGAGCGGGGCACAGATACGCAGTATTTT
CASAVERGTDTQYF
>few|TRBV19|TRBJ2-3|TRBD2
TGTGCCACCGCGACTAGCGGTAACACAGATACGCAGTATTTT
CATATSGNTDTQYF
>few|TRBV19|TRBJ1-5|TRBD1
TGTGCCAGTACTCCCCTGACAGGGTCTTCGGTTCAGCCCCAGCATTTT
CASTPLTGSSVQPQHF
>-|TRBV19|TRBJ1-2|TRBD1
TGTGCCAGTAGTCCTCCGGGACAGCCCTATGGCTACACCTTC
CASSPPGQPYGYTF
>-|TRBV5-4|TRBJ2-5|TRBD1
TGTGCCAGCAGCCCGGACAGGGGGCAGGGGACCCAGTACTTC
CASSPDRGQGTQYF
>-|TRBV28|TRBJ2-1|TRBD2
TGTGCCAGCAGCCAACCTAGCGGGGGTCCTGGTGAGCAGTTCTTC
CASSQPSGGPGEQFF
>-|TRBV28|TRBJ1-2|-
TGTGCCAGCAGTACCCCCGGTATGGGGGCCTCTAACTATGGCTACACCTTC
CASSTPGMGASNYGYTF
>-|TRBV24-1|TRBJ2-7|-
TGTGCCACCAGTGCCGGGGTAGCCCCCTACGAGCAGTACTTC
CATSAGVAPYEQYF
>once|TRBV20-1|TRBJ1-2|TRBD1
TGCAGTGCTAGTGCACCGGGACAGGGCAGGTCACGGGGCTACACCTTC
CSASAPGQGRSRGYTF
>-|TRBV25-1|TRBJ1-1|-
TGTGCCAGCAGTGACCTGGGAGGTATGAACACTGAAGCTTTCTTT
CASSDLGGMNTEAFF
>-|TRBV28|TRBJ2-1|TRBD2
TGTGCCAGCAGTCCCAGAGGTAGGACTAGTGGCAATGAGCAGTTCTTC
CASSPRGRTSGNEQFF
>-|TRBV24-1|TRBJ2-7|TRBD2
TGTGCCACCAGTGATCCTACGACTAGCGGGACCTCCTACGAGCAGTACTTC
CATSDPTTSGTSYEQYF
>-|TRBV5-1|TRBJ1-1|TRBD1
TGCGCCAGCAGCTTGGAGGGGACAGCCACTGAAGCTTTCTTT
CASSLEGTATEAFF
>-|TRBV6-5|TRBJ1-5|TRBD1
TGTGCCAGCAGGCGGGACAGCTATAGCAATCAGCCCCAGCATTTT
CASRRDSYSNQPQHF